Shown below are 14 T cell receptor beta chains from a single sample sequenced in a study of tumor-infiltrating lymphocytes in oesophageal squamous cell carcinoma. TCRdb fed the PCR reads into MiXCR, producing one record per CDR3 protein. The table has about 21,000 distinct CDR3 sequences, 35% to 50% seen once; the top ten hold 15% to 20%. Sequencing was performed on esophageal tumor tissue. The receptors shown here come from a male donor with esophageal squamous cell carcinoma.

This clonotype was found many times. The V gene is TRBV5-1, the J gene TRBJ2-1; TRBD1 might be the D (6 bases). With 3 bases removed from V and 7 bases from J, the gap between germline ends came to 14 bases. The CDR3 has 14 residues. Germline CDR1 and CDR2: SGHRS and YFSETQ. CDR3 nucleotide sequence: TGCGCCAGCAGCTCTCAGTTTGGACAGAATGAGCAGTTCTTC. Amino acids: CASSSQFGQNEQFF.

The count of this clonotype is one. The V call is TRBV2, the J call TRBJ1-1; 8 nucleotides agree with TRBD1. The V segment lost 8 bases and the J segment 3 bases; nucleotides outside the gene matches: 5. CDR1 is SNHLY, CDR2 FYNNEI, per germline. The CDR3 covers 13 residues. CDR3: CASVDRVDTEAFF. The CDR3 DNA sequence: TGTGCCAGCGTGGACAGGGTCGACACTGAAGCTTTCTTT.

This clonotype ranks as medium-sized. The V gene is TRBV7-2, the J gene TRBJ2-3; 9 positions match TRBD2. The junction had 13 bases not matched to a gene; V was cut back by 4 bases and J by 5 bases. Germline CDR1 reads SGHTA; CDR2 reads FQGNSA. The length of the CDR3 is 17 residues. The CDR3 spells CASSSSYLRGGRDTQYF. The CDR3 region has the DNA TGTGCCAGCAGCTCTTCCTATTTGCGGGGGGGCCGAGATACGCAGTATTTT.

This clonotype was recorded once. The chain has TRBV24-1 and TRBJ2-5; 7 bases line up with TRBD1. In germline, CDR1 is KGHDR, CDR2 SFDVKD. The CDR3 is made up of 15 amino acids. V shed 3 bases, J shed 5 bases, and the junction held 8 bases outside the gene matches. CDR3 in amino acids: CATSDATLTGETQYF. CDR3 nucleotide sequence: TGTGCCACCAGTGATGCCACCTTGACAGGGGAGACCCAGTACTTC.

This clonotype was seen at least ten times. The genes are TRBV12-3 or TRBV12-4 and TRBJ2-2; D possibly uses TRBD1 or TRBD2 (5 bases each). The V end lost 3 bases, the J end lost 6 bases, and 17 bases lay between the germline ends. The CDR3 runs to 16 residues. In DNA form, the CDR3 reads TGTGCCAGCAGTTTTCCTTCGAGGGGCCGGCCCGGGGAGCTGTTTTTT. Protein: CASSFPSRGRPGELFF.

The V gene is TRBV6-5, the J gene TRBJ2-1; D is unresolved. The CDR3 consists of 13 residues. Germline V CDR1 and CDR2: MNHEY, SVGAGI. V was trimmed by 5 bases and J by 0 bases, leaving 5 bases between them. The CDR3 DNA is TGTGCCAGCAGTAAAAGCTCCTACAATGAGCAGTTCTTC. As protein: CASSKSSYNEQFF.

This clonotype is medium-sized within its sample. V gene TRBV7-9 combines with J gene TRBJ2-3; TRBD2 aligns across 11 bases. The CDR3 covers 14 residues. After removal of 3 bases from V and 5 bases from J, the junction contained 1 base not matched to a gene. The V gene's germline CDR1 is SEHNR and CDR2 FQNEAQ (reference sequence). The CDR3 loop is CASSFTSGRDTQYF. DNA for the CDR3: TGTGCCAGCAGCTTTACTAGCGGGAGAGATACGCAGTATTTT.

The chain employs TRBV6-2 or TRBV6-3 and TRBJ2-6; possibly TRBD2 for D (6 bases). CDR1 is MNHEY, CDR2 SVGEGT, per germline. V lost 0 bases and J 0 bases, leaving 6 bases between the germline ends. The CDR3 contains 16 residues. CDR3 sequence reads: CASSYSGSSGANVLTF. The DNA of the CDR3 is TGTGCCAGCAGTTACTCCGGGAGCTCTGGGGCCAACGTCCTGACTTTC.

In regard to this clonotype: This could be a read error, since a much larger clone is one nucleotide away. The chain carries TRBV24-1 and TRBJ2-4, with 10 bases lining up with TRBD2. Per germline, CDR1 KGHDR and CDR2 SFDVKD. This CDR3 comprises 16 residues. Trimming at V came to 3 bases and at J to 13 bases, leaving 14 bases not matched to a gene. CDR3 sequence reads: CATSDPSGSSYNEQYF. CDR3 bases: TGTGCCACCAGTGATCCTAGCGGGAGCTCCTACAATGAGCAGTACTTC.

The sample holds many counts of this clonotype. The rearrangement links TRBV12-3 or TRBV12-4 to TRBJ1-5; D gene unclear. V was clipped by 9 bases and J by 9 bases, with 18 bases between them. The CDR3 extends over 13 amino acids. The CDR3 DNA reads TGTGCCAGTACTTCCGCTCCACTGCGGCCCCAGCATTTT. Translating gives CASTSAPLRPQHF.

Comments on this clonotype: No conserved phenylalanine or tryptophan ends this CDR3, so it is likely a read error. The limits of the CDR3 on the DNA are not certain, so only TCRdb's listed CDR3 is given. This chain uses TRBV6-2 or TRBV6-3 with TRBJ1-1. With termini counted, the CDR3 has 16 amino acids. Germline lookup yields CDR1 MNHEY and CDR2 SVGEGT. CDR3 region: CASSYSNTLEKRPSSS.

Comments on this clonotype: Being one base from a much bigger clone, this may be a read error. The CDR3 end shows no conserved phenylalanine or tryptophan, and so a read error is likely. J is TRBJ2-3 and V is TRBV12-3 or TRBV12-4, with 7 positions matching TRBD2. The J segment lost 0 bases and the V segment lost 3 bases, leaving 3 bases of the junction unmatched. This CDR3 contains 15 residues. CDR3 nucleotides: TGTGCCAGCAGTTTCGGGGGGTTTAGCACAGATACGCAGTATTTG. Translating gives CASSFGGFSTDTQYL.

This chain uses TRBV5-1 with TRBJ2-2; 11 bases fit TRBD2. Trimming took 2 bases from V and 0 from J; bases not matched to a gene: 6. Germline V gene data show CDR1 as SGHRS and CDR2 as YFSETQ. The CDR3 length is 18 residues. CDR3 DNA: TGCGCCAGCAGCTTACTAGCGGGAGTTGGCGCGAACACCGGGGAGCTGTTTTTT. The encoded protein is CASSLLAGVGANTGELFF.

This clonotype was seen at least ten times. This chain uses TRBV11-1 with TRBJ2-3; perhaps TRBD2 as D (6 bases). The CDR3 has 14 amino acids. From germline, CDR1 is SGHAT and CDR2 FQDESV (reference sequence). V dropped 2 bases and J dropped 4 bases, with 10 bases sitting between them. For the CDR3, the DNA is TGTGCCAGCAGCTTACCGGGAGTGGCAGATACGCAGTATTTT. Its translation is CASSLPGVADTQYF. Using reference TRBV11-1 and TRBJ2-3 for the parts outside the CDR3, the full variable domain is EAEVAQSPRYKITEKSQAVAFWCDPISGHATLYWYRQILGQGPELLVQFQDESVVDDSQLPKDRFSAERLKGVDSTLKIQPAELGDSAMYLCASSLPGVADTQYFGPGTRLTVL.